This T cell receptor (beta chain) was profiled in a study of vaccination and CD4 T cells after COVID-19. Treatment given: approximately 10-day PBMC culture with coronavirus spike peptide pools or control peptides (ViraFEST assay). CD4+ T cells of the unexposed donor were collected before the COVID-19 pandemic (2011-2018). Germline V gene sequence: CDR1 SGHRS, CDR2 YFSETQ. Trimming removed 9 bases from V and 3 bases from J, with 18 bases in between. The CDR3 contains 14 residues. Points on this clonotype: Its antigen is unidentified.

An Oncomine TCR Beta short-read assay was used to sequence the DNA from cultured CD4+ T cells. The source of extracted genomic DNA was cultured CD4+ T cells. TCRdb independently ran MiXCR on the PCR reads; one entry per CDR3 protein. Found here are about 9,700 distinct CDR3 sequences, roughly 60% of them singletons; the top ten hold roughly 25%. The sequence came from a human donor in good health. Sequencing was done on a sample of CD4+ T cells from blood, cultured in vitro. The V call is TRBV5-1, the J call TRBJ1-2; D unresolved. In nucleotides, the CDR3 is TGCGCCACCGCCCTCGAGCGGGGTGACTATGGCTACACCTTC. Protein sequence: CATALERGDYGYTF.